Reported below is one T cell receptor beta chain. No cognate antigen has been identified for it. No per-base quality is available; no much larger clone lies one base away. Collaborating institutions collected whole blood in K2EDTA tubes following their own protocols. For TCRbeta analysis, collaborators shipped samples in one of three forms: frozen whole blood, isolated PBMCs, or DNA extracted from either of those sample types. The sample belongs to a study of blood T cell repertoires in COVID-19 (dated by TCRdb to the early 2020s). Background for the entire study: Collaborator samples came from the United States, Italy and Spain and covered acute and convalescent phases of COVID-19. The material from the prospective study consisted of cDNA or gDNA derived from T cells, B-cell-depleted T cells, or PBMCs. Deeply sampled blood TCRbeta repertoires from subjects exposed to, actively infected with, or recovered from COVID-19 were included in the dataset. The repertoires were released in a freely available public database intended as a resource for research on the immune response to SARS-CoV-2. The samples were drawn from two sources: the first 160 participants of the ongoing ImmuneRACE study, and 1,200 or so subjects contributed by 6 global collaborators. Nearly every sample came with metadata listing a de-identified subject ID, COVID-19 status, age in years and sex. HLA class I and class II types, where available, came from metadata supplied by the sample provider rather than from assay-based typing. Study-wide findings and limitations: The quantity of clinical and demographic metadata differed by source and by participant and was supplied without curation.

The germline V gene (reference sequence) supplies CDR1 LNHDA and CDR2 SQIVND. Including the terminal cysteine and phenylalanine, the CDR3 comprises 15 residues. Of all the DNA, just the CDR3 is kept, 45 bases in frame from base 1. V drops 3 bases and J drops 4 bases, leaving 14 bases in between. TCRbeta CDR3 regions were amplified from genomic DNA using the immunoSEQ Assay, a bias-controlled multiplex PCR. In the paper's pipeline: Nucleated cell counts per sample were estimated from amplification of reference gene primers within the assay. Sequence reads were collapsed and filtered to measure the absolute abundance of every unique TCRbeta CDR3 rearrangement. For each sample, productive Simpson clonality was calculated by taking the square root of Simpson's diversity index across productive rearrangements. This immuneACCESS table, as held by TCRdb, lists in-frame sequences with V and J called but not all clones. Of the missing ones, under half trace to an unresolved V gene in checked studies; the others have no known cause. For V, J and clone size, that table is used; D and trimming come from the DNA. Recorded for this sample are under 250,000 clones; around 81% of them occurred a single time. Approximately 4.8% of the sample goes to the ten largest clones.

This receptor was obtained from a man aged 50-60 years with active or convalescent COVID-19. The sample comprised peripheral blood. This receptor chain uses TRBV19 and TRBJ2-3; TRBD2 is possibly the D segment (7 matching bases). The DNA sequence reads TGTGCCAGTAGTATCCGGCGGGGGCGATCAGATACGCAGTATTTT. It translates to CASSIRRGRSDTQYF.